One sample yielded the 25 T cell receptor beta chains listed below, sequenced in a study of blood T cells in healthy people across ages. The use of a sample-barcoded 5' primer and a J-beta primer mix characterized a second PCR of roughly 6 to 11 cycles. TCRdb itself ran the 5' RACE reads through MiXCR, one entry per CDR3 protein. The sample includes just under 750,000 distinct CDR3 sequences, about 20% of them seen just once. Sequencing was done on a sample of blood. The receptors come from a man aged 70 or older in good health.

This clonotype was picked up a small number of times. V gene TRBV20-1 combines with J gene TRBJ2-1, with 10 bases that match TRBD2. This CDR3 has 16 residues. Germline lookup yields CDR1 DFQATT and CDR2 SNEGSKA (reference sequence). The trim removed 4 bases at V and 5 bases at J, leaving 11 bases unmatched. In nucleotides, the CDR3 is TGCAGTGCTACGGAACTATGGACTAGCGGCCACAATGAGCAGTTCTTC. Translating it yields CSATELWTSGHNEQFF.

The chain uses TRBV4-1 and TRBJ1-5; weak D call: TRBD1 (6 bases). V dropped 0 bases and J dropped 5 bases, with 17 bases sitting between them. The CDR3 is 17 residues long. The germline CDR1 and CDR2 sequences are MGHRA and YSYEKL. CDR3 DNA: TGCGCCAGCAGCCAAGAAAAAGCGGGGGGCGGGCATCAGCCCCAGCATTTT. As protein: CASSQEKAGGGHQPQHF.

V usage is TRBV12-3 or TRBV12-4 and J usage is TRBJ2-1, with 9 bases aligning to TRBD2. Trimming took 1 base from V and 5 from J; bases not matched to a gene: 6. The CDR3 is 16 amino acids. Written as DNA, the CDR3 is TGTGCCAGCAGTTTAGTAGCGGGGGCAGGAAACAATGAGCAGTTCTTC. Translated, it gives CASSLVAGAGNNEQFF.

The chain carries TRBV12-3 or TRBV12-4 and TRBJ1-1; no firm D call. Deletions cut 6 bases from V and 1 base from J, with 12 bases between. There are 14 residues in the CDR3. This CDR3 is CASRRARGNTEAFF. The CDR3 DNA reads as TGTGCCAGCAGACGGGCCCGGGGGAACACTGAAGCTTTCTTT.

This clonotype occurred a few times. This sequence joins TRBV7-9 and TRBJ1-2; no clear D gene. The CDR3 spans 11 residues. Trimming stripped 8 bases from V and 8 bases from J, with 12 bases between. Germline V gene lookup returns CDR1 SEHNR and CDR2 FQNEAQ (reference sequence). CDR3 region: CASGAIRGYTF. The DNA of the CDR3 is TGTGCCAGCGGAGCGATTCGAGGCTACACCTTC.

This clonotype was detected only a few times. This chain uses TRBV5-1 with TRBJ2-3, with D perhaps matching TRBD2 (5 bases). Germline V gene sequence: CDR1 SGHRS, CDR2 YFSETQ. The V and J ends lost 4 bases and 2 bases respectively, with 11 bases between them. CDR3 length: 14 residues. The CDR3 DNA is TGCGCCAGCAGCACCGGGGTCAACACAGATACGCAGTATTTT. Protein sequence: CASSTGVNTDTQYF.

The chain uses TRBV7-7 and TRBJ2-1; TRBD1 matches at 7 bases. The better agreement between TRBJ2-5 and the DNA end casts doubt on the J call. The CDR3 consists of 16 residues. Germline values: CDR1 SSHAT, CDR2 FNYEAQ (reference sequence). CDR3 loop: CASSLGAQGTIETQYF. As DNA, the CDR3 is TGTGCCAGCAGCTTAGGTGCACAGGGGACCATCGAGACCCAGTACTTC.

This clonotype was observed a few times. This chain connects TRBV7-9 to TRBJ2-2, with TRBD2 matching over 8 bases. Germline V gene lookup returns CDR1 SEHNR and CDR2 FQNEAQ (reference sequence). The V and J ends lost 8 bases and 9 bases, in that order; junction bases with no gene match: 17. This CDR3 is built from 16 residues. The CDR3 region is CASATVKAGVGRELFF. CDR3 sequence (DNA): TGTGCCAGCGCAACAGTTAAAGCGGGAGTCGGCAGGGAGCTGTTTTTT.

The V gene is TRBV15, the J gene TRBJ2-3; 10 nucleotides align to TRBD2. CDR3 length: 18 amino acids. Germline assignment: CDR1 LNHNV and CDR2 YYDKDF (reference sequence). The junction had 12 bases not matched to a gene; V was cut back by 0 bases and J by 6 bases. The CDR3 DNA is TGTGCCACCAGCAGAGATCGATCTAGCGGGAGTCATTACGATACGCAGTATTTT. Encoded protein: CATSRDRSSGSHYDTQYF. The whole variable domain, filled in from reference TRBV15 and TRBJ2-3, reads DAMVIQNPRYQVTQFGKPVTLSCSQTLNHNVMYWYQQKSSQAPKLLFHYYDKDFNNEADTPDNFQSRRPNTSFCFLDIRSPGLGDTAMYLCATSRDRSSGSHYDTQYFGPGTRLTVL.

The chain is built from TRBV12-3 or TRBV12-4 and TRBJ2-1; 9 bases match TRBD1. The CDR3 is made up of 15 amino acids. Trimming removed 6 bases from V and 4 bases from J; junction bases left unmatched: 7. The CDR3 DNA reads as TGTGCCAGCAGCGAGCCCGGGACAGGGTACAATGAGCAGTTCTTC. Its translation: CASSEPGTGYNEQFF.

The V and J genes are TRBV20-1 and TRBJ2-5; 7 nucleotides line up with TRBD1. The J call may be mistaken, given a closer DNA end match to TRBJ2-7. This CDR3 region has 14 residues. The germline gives CDR1 DFQATT, CDR2 SNEGSKA (reference sequence). DNA for the CDR3: TGCAGTGCTAGGGGGGCAGGGGGCTCCTACGAGCAGTACTTC. Amino acids: CSARGAGGSYEQYF.

Only a few counts were recorded for this clonotype. The chain employs TRBV20-1 and TRBJ1-5; D is uncertain. The CDR3 sequence is 13 residues long. V was trimmed by 3 bases and J by 7 bases, leaving 13 bases between them. In germline, CDR1 is DFQATT, CDR2 SNEGSKA (reference sequence). CDR3 sequence reads: CSARRLEEQPQHF. Here the CDR3 DNA reads TGCAGTGCTAGGAGATTGGAGGAACAGCCCCAGCATTTT.

This clonotype showed up just a few times. J is TRBJ1-2 and V is TRBV6-5; 8 bases agree with TRBD1. The germline gives CDR1 MNHEY, CDR2 SVGAGI. The CDR3 sequence is 14 residues long. J lost 5 bases, V lost 6 bases, and 8 bases had no gene match. The DNA for the CDR3 is TGTGCCAGCAGACCGGGACAGGTGCGATATGGCTACACCTTC. Amino acids: CASRPGQVRYGYTF.

The chain combines TRBV6-5 with TRBJ2-7; a weak D match, TRBD1 (6 bases). The ends were cut back, 0 bases at V and 2 bases at J, with 14 bases in the middle. The CDR3 sequence is 16 residues long. CDR1 and CDR2 (germline): MNHEY, SVGAGI. CDR3 amino acids: CASSYSYRASTYEQYF. The CDR3 coding sequence is TGTGCCAGCAGTTACTCTTACAGGGCTAGCACCTACGAGCAGTACTTC.

The V and J genes are TRBV11-2 and TRBJ2-1; D is perhaps TRBD1 (5 bases). Germline V gene sequence: CDR1 SGHAT, CDR2 FQNNGV. This CDR3 region has 13 residues. The V gene lost 3 bases and the J gene lost 4 bases, with 7 bases spanning the gap. CDR3 in DNA: TGTGCCAGCAGCTTGACAGAATACAATGAGCAGTTCTTC. This encodes CASSLTEYNEQFF.

The chain uses TRBV28 and TRBJ1-6; D is uncertain. This CDR3 comprises 14 residues. Trimming left V 5 bases short and J 8 bases short, with 13 bases between. The germline V gene has CDR1 MDHEN and CDR2 SYDVKM. CDR3 bases: TGTGCCAGCAGTCTACGGAGGGAGTATTCACCCCTCCACTTT. Its translation: CASSLRREYSPLHF.

V gene TRBV7-2 combines with J gene TRBJ1-3; D is perhaps TRBD1 (6 bases). Germline values: CDR1 SGHTA, CDR2 FQGNSA. With 5 bases removed from V and 4 bases from J, the gap between germline ends came to 18 bases. This CDR3 comprises 16 residues. The CDR3: CASSAPTGYSGNTIYF. The CDR3 region has the DNA TGTGCCAGCAGCGCGCCTACAGGGTATTCAGGAAACACCATATATTTT.

This clonotype has only a few counts. The V call is TRBV13, the J call TRBJ1-1, with D uncertain. CDR3 length equals 13 residues. The germline V gene encodes CDR1 PRHDT and CDR2 FYEKMQ (reference sequence). The V end lost 7 bases, the J end lost 4 bases, and 13 bases lay between the germline ends. DNA for the CDR3: TGTGCCAGCAACCCACCCCTGGTCACTGAAGCTTTCTTT. Its translation is CASNPPLVTEAFF. The full variable domain, rest sourced from reference TRBV13 and TRBJ1-1, is AAGVIQSPRHLIKEKRETATLKCYPIPRHDTVYWYQQGPGQDPQFLISFYEKMQSDKGSIPDRFSAQQFSDYHSELNMSSLELGDSALYFCASNPPLVTEAFFGQGTRLTVV.

The chain uses TRBV19 and TRBJ1-4; D is possibly TRBD1 (6 bases). From germline, CDR1 is LNHDA and CDR2 SQIVND (reference sequence). Trimming left V 5 bases short and J 6 bases short, with 16 bases between. This CDR3 is 15 amino acids long. The CDR3 region is CASSVPQGSDEKLFF. The CDR3 DNA sequence: TGTGCCAGTAGTGTCCCACAGGGATCGGATGAAAAACTGTTTTTT.

With regard to this clonotype: One end of the junction varies from germline; a read error may be responsible. This sequence joins TRBV12-3 or TRBV12-4 and TRBJ2-5; D is uncertain. This CDR3 region has 13 residues. The CDR3 reads CAGSRATFETQYF. The CDR3 region has the DNA TGTGCCGGCAGTCGCGCGACATTTGAGACCCAGTACTTC.

The CDR3 coding sequence is TGTGCCAGCAGCTTGCTTATCATTGGACTAGCGGGAGATGAGCAGTTCTTC. It specifies CASSLLIIGLAGDEQFF. V usage is TRBV5-5 and J usage is TRBJ2-7; 13 nucleotides line up with TRBD2. The J call may be wrong; the DNA end is better matched by TRBJ2-1. The CDR3 sequence is 17 residues long. In germline, CDR1 is SGHKS, CDR2 YYEKEE (reference sequence).

The gene calls are TRBV9 and TRBJ1-5; D gene unclear. The germline V and J ends were trimmed by 0 bases and 6 bases, with 13 bases remaining between them. Germline CDR1 SGDLS, CDR2 YYNGEE. This CDR3 has 15 residues. CDR3: CASSVDIGVGQPQHF. The CDR3, as DNA: TGTGCCAGCAGCGTAGATATAGGTGTGGGTCAGCCCCAGCATTTT.

The V and J genes are TRBV2 and TRBJ1-1; unclear D gene. The V end was cut by 6 bases, the J end by 7 bases, with 9 bases between. This CDR3 comprises 11 residues. Germline V gene sequence: CDR1 SNHLY, CDR2 FYNNEI. CDR3 amino acids: CASSREIEAFF. The DNA for the CDR3 is TGTGCCAGCAGCCGGGAGATTGAAGCTTTCTTT.

This clonotype was detected ten times or more. This chain uses TRBV7-2 with TRBJ1-2; TRBD1 agrees at 11 bases. This CDR3 region has 14 residues. The ends lost 4 bases at V and 3 bases at J; junction bases unmatched: 1. The germline gives CDR1 SGHTA, CDR2 FQGNSA. Written as DNA, the CDR3 is TGTGCCAGCAGCTCGGGACAGGGGGACTATGGCTACACCTTC. Residues: CASSSGQGDYGYTF.

The genes are TRBV25-1 and TRBJ2-5; D gene unclear. Germline V gene sequence: CDR1 MGHDK, CDR2 SYGVNS. Trimming took off 0 bases at V and 5 bases at J, with 7 bases between the two ends. The CDR3 spans 13 residues. DNA for the CDR3: TGTGCCAGCAGTGAATATGGGCGGGAGACCCAGTACTTC. Translation: CASSEYGRETQYF.